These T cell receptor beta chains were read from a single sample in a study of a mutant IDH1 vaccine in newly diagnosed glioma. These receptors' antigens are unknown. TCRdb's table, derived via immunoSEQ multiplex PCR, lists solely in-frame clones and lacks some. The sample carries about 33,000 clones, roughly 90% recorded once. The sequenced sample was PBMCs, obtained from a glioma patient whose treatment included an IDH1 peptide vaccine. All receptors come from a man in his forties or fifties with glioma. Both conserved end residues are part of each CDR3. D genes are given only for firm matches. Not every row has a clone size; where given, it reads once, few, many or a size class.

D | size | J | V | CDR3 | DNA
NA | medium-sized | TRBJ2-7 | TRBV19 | CASSITGLYPRYEQYF | TGTGCCAGTAGTATAACAGGGCTATATCCTCGTTACGAGCAGTACTTC
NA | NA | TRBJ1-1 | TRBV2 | CASSRTLLNTEAFF | TGTGCCAGCAGCCGGACCTTGCTGAACACTGAAGCTTTCTTT
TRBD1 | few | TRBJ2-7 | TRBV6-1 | CASSNTGGGYEQYF | TGTGCCAGCAGTAACACAGGGGGCGGGTACGAGCAGTACTTC
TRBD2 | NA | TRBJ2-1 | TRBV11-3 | CASSRSGSGNEQFF | TGTGCCAGCAGCCGTAGCGGGAGCGGCAATGAGCAGTTCTTC
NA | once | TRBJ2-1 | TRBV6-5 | CASNPRTGEQFF | TGTGCCAGCAACCCCCGGACGGGTGAGCAGTTCTTC
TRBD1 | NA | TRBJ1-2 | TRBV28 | CASSGNRGANYGYTF | TGTGCCAGCAGTGGAAACAGGGGCGCTAACTATGGCTACACCTTC
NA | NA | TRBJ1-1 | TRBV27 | CASSLGGRGEAFF | TGTGCCAGCAGTTTGGGGGGGCGCGGTGAAGCTTTCTTT
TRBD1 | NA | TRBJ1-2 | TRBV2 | CASSTRQGPNYGYTF | TGTGCCAGCAGTACCCGACAGGGCCCGAACTATGGCTACACCTTC
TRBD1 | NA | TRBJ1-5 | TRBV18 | CASSPLGQGNNQPQHF | TGTGCCAGCTCCCCCCTTGGACAGGGTAACAATCAGCCCCAGCATTTT
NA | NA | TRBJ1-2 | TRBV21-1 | CASNAGAHYGYTF | TGTGCCAGCAACGCCGGGGCACACTATGGCTACACCTTC
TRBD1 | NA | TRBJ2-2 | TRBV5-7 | CASSLNRGLTGELFF | TGTGCCAGCAGCTTAAACAGGGGGCTCACCGGGGAGCTGTTTTTT
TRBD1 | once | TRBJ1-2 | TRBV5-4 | CASSLGQGEGYGYTF | TGTGCCAGCAGCCTAGGACAGGGGGAAGGCTATGGCTACACCTTC
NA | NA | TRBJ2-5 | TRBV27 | CASSLRGSNQETQYF | TGTGCCAGCAGTTTACGCGGATCCAACCAAGAGACCCAGTACTTC
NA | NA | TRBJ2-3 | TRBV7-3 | CASSFTGTSTDTQYF | TGTGCCAGCAGCTTCACGGGGACTAGCACAGATACGCAGTATTTT